The present TCR beta chain was sequenced within a study of blood T cells in healthy people across ages. There are 14 residues in the CDR3. Germline assignment: CDR1 SNHLY and CDR2 FYNNEI. With 6 bases removed from V and 4 bases from J, the gap between germline ends came to 13 bases. It was with a sample-barcoded 5' primer and a J-beta primer mix that a second PCR of about 6 to 12 cycles was run. TCRdb re-derived calls from the 5' RACE reads in MiXCR, one entry per CDR3 protein. The table records approximately 1,100,000 distinct CDR3 sequences, more than 35% of them present only once. The clonotype originates from a woman between 55 and 75 years old in good health. Material for sequencing was blood. V and J are TRBV2 and TRBJ2-1, with D perhaps assigned TRBD1 or TRBD2 (5 bases each). In DNA, the CDR3 is TGTGCCAGCAGAACTAGGGGCCTTTACAATGAGCAGTTCTTC. Protein: CASRTRGLYNEQFF.